The 27 T cell receptor beta chains below come from one sample, sequenced in a study of blood T cell repertoires in COVID-19. Some clones are missing from TCRdb's copy, which holds only in-frame ones; the method was immunoSEQ multiplex PCR. The sample includes around 100,000 clones, 87% seen only once; the top ten take roughly 15%. Source material: peripheral blood. These TCRs come from a man between 50 and 59 years old with acute or convalescent COVID-19.

The rearrangement links TRBV7-9 to TRBJ2-1, with 7 bases aligning to TRBD2. The CDR3 is made up of 15 amino acids. CDR1 SEHNR and CDR2 FQNEAQ come from the germline V gene (reference sequence). V trimming: 1 base; J trimming: 9 bases; junction bases outside the gene matches: 9. CDR3 in amino acids: CASSLGGGPIGEQFF. The CDR3 bases are TGTGCCAGCAGCTTAGGGGGAGGGCCTATCGGTGAGCAGTTCTTC. Based on the CDR3 plus reference TRBV7-9 and TRBJ2-1, the full variable domain is DTGVSQNPRHKITKRGQNVTFRCDPISEHNRLYWYRQTLGQGPEFLTYFQNEAQLEKSRLLSDRFSAERPKGSFSTLEIQRTEQGDSAMYLCASSLGGGPIGEQFFGPGTRLTVL.

V gene TRBV7-9 combines with J gene TRBJ2-7, with 7 bases lining up with TRBD1. This CDR3 is 15 amino acids long. Germline CDR1 SEHNR, CDR2 FQNEAQ (reference sequence). V shed 2 bases and J 3 bases; nucleotides not matched to a gene: 7. The CDR3 sequence: CASSLSLGTVYEQYF. The DNA of the CDR3 is TGTGCCAGCAGCTTATCCCTCGGGACAGTCTACGAGCAGTACTTC. Filled out from reference TRBV7-9 and TRBJ2-7, the complete variable domain reads DTGVSQNPRHKITKRGQNVTFRCDPISEHNRLYWYRQTLGQGPEFLTYFQNEAQLEKSRLLSDRFSAERPKGSFSTLEIQRTEQGDSAMYLCASSLSLGTVYEQYFGPGTRLTVT.

This chain joins TRBV6-2 or TRBV6-3 and TRBJ2-1; 8 bases agree with TRBD2. Losses at the gene ends were 0 bases for V and 2 bases for J; bases not matched to a gene: 6. Germline V gives CDR1 MNHEY, CDR2 SVGEGT. The CDR3 totals 17 residues. Here the CDR3 DNA reads TGTGCCAGCAGTTACTCGCGAACACTAGCGGCCTACAATGAGCAGTTCTTC. Translation: CASSYSRTLAAYNEQFF.

The gene calls are TRBV27 and TRBJ1-6; 9 nucleotides match TRBD1. The CDR3 consists of 15 residues. Losses at the gene ends were 5 bases for V and 6 bases for J; bases not matched to a gene: 5. From germline, CDR1 is MNHEY and CDR2 SMNVEV (reference sequence). In DNA form, the CDR3 reads TGTGCCAGCAGTACCAGGGGACAGGGTAATTCACCCCTCCACTTT. Translated: CASSTRGQGNSPLHF.

This clone occurred a few times. The V gene is TRBV18, the J gene TRBJ1-4; D may be TRBD1 (5 bases). Germline assignment: CDR1 KGHSH and CDR2 LQKENI. The CDR3 has 15 amino acids. With 2 bases removed from V and 11 bases from J, the gap between germline ends came to 18 bases. This CDR3 is CASSPEDGAREKLFF. The CDR3 DNA reads TGTGCCAGCTCACCAGAAGACGGGGCACGGGAGAAACTGTTTTTT. The full variable domain, rest sourced from reference TRBV18 and TRBJ1-4, is NAGVMQNPRHLVRRRGQEARLRCSPMKGHSHVYWYRQLPEEGLKFMVYLQKENIIDESGMPKERFSAEFPKEGPSILRIQQVVRGDSAAYFCASSPEDGAREKLFFGSGTQLSVL.

The J gene is TRBJ1-1, the V gene TRBV18, with D maybe TRBD1 (5 bases). This CDR3 spans 13 amino acids. Germline-derived CDR1 and CDR2 are KGHSH and LQKENI. Trimming took off 4 bases at V and 5 bases at J, with 11 bases between the two ends. The CDR3 DNA sequence: TGTGCCAGCTCACGAAACAGGAATACTGAAGCTTTCTTT. Translated, it gives CASSRNRNTEAFF.

J is TRBJ1-1 and V is TRBV2, with D possibly matching TRBD1 (5 bases). Between the trimmed V and J ends, which lost 8 bases and 6 bases, there was a span of 7 bases. Germline assignment: CDR1 SNHLY and CDR2 FYNNEI. The CDR3 totals 10 residues. For the CDR3, the DNA is TGTGCCAGCGGGGCTCCTGAAGCTTTCTTT. Its translation is CASGAPEAFF.

In DNA, the CDR3 is TGTGCCAGCAGTTTGGGGGACAGGCTTAACTATGGCTACACCTTC. It translates to CASSLGDRLNYGYTF. The chain uses TRBV28 and TRBJ1-2; 8 positions match TRBD1. J lost 1 base, V lost 3 bases, and 4 bases had no gene match. Germline values: CDR1 MDHEN, CDR2 SYDVKM. This CDR3 comprises 15 residues.

The chain employs TRBV4-1 and TRBJ2-1, with 9 bases fitting TRBD1. The V gene end was trimmed by 0 bases and the J gene end by 9 bases; junction bases not matched to a gene: 15. CDR1 and CDR2 from the germline V gene are MGHRA and YSYEKL. CDR3 length: 18 amino acids. CDR3 DNA: TGCGCCAGCAGCCAAGATAGTTTCGGGACAGGGAAATGGGGTGAGCAGTTCTTC. Protein product: CASSQDSFGTGKWGEQFF.

The table lists this clone with a count of one. This chain connects TRBV7-2 to TRBJ1-3; D is uncertain. This CDR3 spans 13 amino acids. V was trimmed by 8 bases and J by 4 bases, leaving 12 bases between them. Germline V gene lookup returns CDR1 SGHTA and CDR2 FQGNSA. The CDR3 region is CASSGVSGNTIYF. The CDR3 region has the DNA TGTGCCAGCTCCGGAGTTTCGGGAAACACCATATATTTT.

This rearrangement joins TRBV7-9 to TRBJ2-3; possibly TRBD2 for D (7 bases). CDR3 size: 15 residues. With 5 bases removed from V and 3 bases from J, the gap between germline ends came to 15 bases. Germline loops: CDR1 SEHNR, CDR2 FQNEAQ (reference sequence). The CDR3 coding sequence is TGTGCCAGCAGCAGGGGGAACGGGAGGACAGATACGCAGTATTTT. Translating gives CASSRGNGRTDTQYF.

The chain joins TRBV5-1 to TRBJ2-5; D gene unclear. V was clipped by 4 bases and J by 5 bases, with 18 bases between them. CDR1 and CDR2 (germline): SGHRS, YFSETQ. The CDR3 is 15 amino acids. CDR3 nucleotide sequence: TGCGCCAGCAGCCCCCCATCAGGCGCCAGGGAGACCCAGTACTTC. As protein: CASSPPSGARETQYF.

The chain couples TRBV9 to TRBJ2-7; TRBD2 matches 7 bases. The CDR3 sequence is 17 residues long. Germline values: CDR1 SGDLS, CDR2 YYNGEE. V lost 4 bases, J lost 6 bases, and 19 bases stayed unmatched. CDR3 sequence: CASSLHGEGQGGLEQYF. The CDR3 DNA follows: TGTGCCAGCAGCCTTCATGGGGAGGGGCAGGGAGGACTCGAGCAGTACTTC. The full variable domain, completed using reference TRBV9 and TRBJ2-7, is DSGVTQTPKHLITATGQRVTLRCSPRSGDLSVYWYQQSLDQGLQFLIQYYNGEERAKGNILERFSAQQFPDLHSELNLSSLELGDSALYFCASSLHGEGQGGLEQYFGPGTRLTVT.

This chain links TRBV24-1 with TRBJ2-3; D gene ambiguous. Germline lookup yields CDR1 KGHDR and CDR2 SFDVKD. V was cut by 7 bases and J by 4 bases, with 20 bases left in between. The CDR3 totals 16 residues. Here the CDR3 DNA reads TGTGCCACCAGCCACCTGCCAGGCCCAACCCCAGATACGCAGTATTTT. It codes for CATSHLPGPTPDTQYF.

This clone occurred a few times. CDR3 nucleotides: TGTGCCAGCAGCCCCTCGGGAGTGGTCTATGGCTACACCTTC. It yields the protein CASSPSGVVYGYTF. The V call is TRBV27, the J call TRBJ1-2; no definite D call. Germline V gene sequence: CDR1 MNHEY, CDR2 SMNVEV (reference sequence). V lost 6 bases and J 4 bases, leaving 15 bases between the germline ends. The CDR3 totals 14 residues.

This clone was detected a few times. This rearrangement joins TRBV4-2 to TRBJ2-3; D ambiguous. Trimming took 4 bases from V and 1 from J, leaving 12 bases between them. Germline V gene data show CDR1 as LGHNA and CDR2 as YNFKEQ. The CDR3 length is 15 residues. The CDR3 spells CASSRETHGTDTQYF. The CDR3 DNA reads TGTGCCAGCAGCCGAGAGACACACGGCACAGATACGCAGTATTTT.

The chain couples TRBV12-5 to TRBJ1-1; no definite D call. V lost 1 base and J lost 0, with 9 bases in between. CDR1 and CDR2 from the germline V gene are LGHNT and FRNRAP. The CDR3 loop spans 15 amino acids. The CDR3 reads CASGLGRGMNTEAFF. The CDR3 coding sequence is TGTGCTAGTGGTTTGGGCCGCGGCATGAACACTGAAGCTTTCTTT.

J is TRBJ1-2 and V is TRBV6-5; 10 bases fit TRBD1. This CDR3 region has 16 residues. The V gene end was trimmed by 4 bases and the J gene end by 4 bases; junction bases not matched to a gene: 9. Germline lookup yields CDR1 MNHEY and CDR2 SVGAGI. The CDR3 DNA is TGTGCCAGCAGTTTCACCCGGGACAGGGGTAGCTATGGCTACACCTTC. Translated: CASSFTRDRGSYGYTF.

The rearrangement uses TRBV4-1 and TRBJ2-7; TRBD2 agrees at 13 bases. The CDR3 length is 18 residues. J gave up 4 bases and V 0 bases, and 9 bases lay outside the gene matches. Germline V gene data show CDR1 as MGHRA and CDR2 as YSYEKL. CDR3 sequence (DNA): TGCGCCAGCAGCCAAGAAGGCCCCGGGACTAGCGGGATTTACGAGCAGTACTTC. Amino acid sequence: CASSQEGPGTSGIYEQYF.

This clone was detected only once. The V call is TRBV3-1 (or the pseudogene TRBV3-2), the J call TRBJ2-7; tentatively, D is TRBD1 (6 bases). There are 15 residues in the CDR3. Germline values: CDR1 LGHDT, CDR2 YNNKEL (reference sequence). The germline V and J ends were trimmed by 1 base and 2 bases, with 12 bases remaining between them. CDR3: CASSQGSQGPYEQYF. The CDR3 DNA follows: TGTGCCAGCAGCCAAGGTAGCCAGGGGCCCTACGAGCAGTACTTC.

The chain combines TRBV18 with TRBJ2-1; 11 bases line up with TRBD2. V shed 3 bases, J shed 6 bases, and the junction held 13 bases outside the gene matches. The CDR3 contains 18 residues. The germline V gene encodes CDR1 KGHSH and CDR2 LQKENI. The CDR3 DNA reads as TGTGCCAGCTCACCCCTCTCCGGGACTAGCGGAGCGGGCAATGAGCAGTTCTTC. This codes for CASSPLSGTSGAGNEQFF.

The chain is built from TRBV5-1 and TRBJ2-7; perhaps TRBD1 as D (6 bases). Germline values: CDR1 SGHRS, CDR2 YFSETQ. The CDR3 runs to 14 residues. V was pared by 4 bases and J by 2 bases, with 13 bases between. As DNA, the CDR3 is TGCGCCAGCAGCCATGCCGGGACACCCTACGAGCAGTACTTC. Protein product: CASSHAGTPYEQYF.

The chain uses TRBV10-1 and TRBJ1-2; no definite D call. The V end lost 0 bases, the J end lost 4 bases, and 6 bases lay between the germline ends. The CDR3 runs 13 residues. Germline CDR1 and CDR2: WNHNN and SYGVQD (reference sequence). As DNA, the CDR3 is TGCGCCAGCAGTGAGTCGGGCTCCTATGGCTACACCTTC. Amino acid sequence: CASSESGSYGYTF.

The rearrangement links TRBV5-1 to TRBJ1-5, with TRBD1 as a possible D gene (6 bases). There are 14 residues in the CDR3. With 1 base removed from V and 5 bases from J, the gap between germline ends came to 10 bases. CDR1 is SGHRS and CDR2 is YFSETQ in the germline V gene. This chain's CDR3 is CASSLSGAHQPQHF. CDR3 bases: TGCGCCAGCAGCTTGTCAGGGGCCCATCAGCCCCAGCATTTT.

This chain uses TRBV11-2 with TRBJ2-7; D is uncertain. The CDR3 consists of 14 residues. Germline V gene lookup returns CDR1 SGHAT and CDR2 FQNNGV. Trimming stripped 1 base from V and 2 bases from J, with 9 bases between. For the CDR3, the DNA is TGTGCCAGCAGCTTAGCCGACTTTACCTACGAGCAGTACTTC. Its protein product is CASSLADFTYEQYF. Looking up the rest from reference TRBV11-2 and TRBJ2-7 gives the full variable domain: EAGVAQSPRYKIIEKRQSVAFWCNPISGHATLYWYQQILGQGPKLLIQFQNNGVVDDSQLPKDRFSAERLKGVDSTLKIQPAKLEDSAVYLCASSLADFTYEQYFGPGTRLTVT.

This rearrangement joins TRBV20-1 to TRBJ2-7; the D gene is possibly TRBD1 (6 bases). V was trimmed by 6 bases and J by 2 bases, leaving 8 bases between them. The CDR3 extends over 11 amino acids. The germline V gene encodes CDR1 DFQATT and CDR2 SNEGSKA (reference sequence). The CDR3 DNA reads as TGCAGTGCCCGGACAGCCTACGAGCAGTACTTC. Translated: CSARTAYEQYF.

The chain recombines TRBV28 with TRBJ2-3, with D tentatively TRBD1 (6 bases). Germline CDR1 reads MDHEN; CDR2 reads SYDVKM. Trimming stripped 6 bases from V and 2 bases from J, with 15 bases between. This CDR3 is 15 amino acids long. CDR3 DNA sequence: TGTGCCAGCAGCCGACAGGAAGACTCCACAGATACGCAGTATTTT. This sequence encodes CASSRQEDSTDTQYF.